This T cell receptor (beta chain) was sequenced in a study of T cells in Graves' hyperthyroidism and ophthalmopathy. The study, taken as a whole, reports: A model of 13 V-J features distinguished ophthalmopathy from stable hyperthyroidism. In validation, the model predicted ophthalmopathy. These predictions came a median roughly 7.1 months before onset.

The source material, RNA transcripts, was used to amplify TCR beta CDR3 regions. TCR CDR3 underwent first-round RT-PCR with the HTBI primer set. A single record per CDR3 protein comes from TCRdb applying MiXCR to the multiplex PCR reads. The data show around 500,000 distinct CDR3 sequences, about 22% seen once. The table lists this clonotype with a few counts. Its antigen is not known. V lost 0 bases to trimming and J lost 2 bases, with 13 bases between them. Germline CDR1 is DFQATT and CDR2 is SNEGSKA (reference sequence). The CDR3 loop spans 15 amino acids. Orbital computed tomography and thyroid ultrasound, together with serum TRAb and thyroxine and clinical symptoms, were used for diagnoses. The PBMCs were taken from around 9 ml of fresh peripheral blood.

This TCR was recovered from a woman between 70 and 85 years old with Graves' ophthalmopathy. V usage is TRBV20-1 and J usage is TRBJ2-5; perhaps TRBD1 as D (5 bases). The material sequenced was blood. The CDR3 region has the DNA TGCAGTGCTAGAGATAGCAGGGAAATACAAGAGACCCAGTACTTC. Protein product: CSARDSREIQETQYF.